This is a list of T cell receptor beta chains from one sample in a study of blood T cell repertoires in COVID-19. The repertoire was sequenced with immunoSEQ multiplex PCR; TCRdb's copy has only in-frame clones and lacks some. The profile shows 100,000 or so clones, about 76% of them singletons. The sequenced material came from peripheral blood. These receptors came from a woman between 70 and 85 years old with acute or convalescent COVID-19. The CDR3 runs from the conserved cysteine through the conserved F or W. The D gene is left open where the match is weak. Some rows mark clone size as missing; the rest say once, few, many or name a class of expanded clone.

j_call | v_call | clone_size | d_call | cdr3_aa
TRBJ1-2 | TRBV27 | - | TRBD1 | CASSLSPLTGNYGYTF
TRBJ2-1 | TRBV2 | - | - | CASSDFSSSYNEQFF
TRBJ2-1 | TRBV5-4 | - | TRBD1 | CASSPKTGGEQFF
TRBJ1-2 | TRBV6-5 | few | TRBD1 | CASSYGTGEDYGYTF
TRBJ2-5 | TRBV18 | few | - | CASSPGLQETQYF
TRBJ2-2 | TRBV7-9 | - | TRBD1 | CASSPDRRTNTGELFF
TRBJ1-1 | TRBV5-1 | - | - | CASSSDKFAGISTEAFF
TRBJ2-7 | TRBV30 | - | TRBD1 | CAWSAGTGYLEQYF
TRBJ2-3 | TRBV19 | once | - | CASSILLTEARYHSADTQYF
TRBJ1-1 | TRBV5-4 | - | - | CASSLEANTEAFF
TRBJ2-2 | TRBV5-6 | once | - | CASSEGTGLGTGELFF
TRBJ2-3 | TRBV19 | - | - | CASSIRGPDGTQYF
TRBJ1-2 | TRBV6-5 | - | - | CASLDQTTNYGYTF
TRBJ1-5 | TRBV27 | - | TRBD1 | CASSFAPRQGLNQPQHF
TRBJ2-5 | TRBV9 | - | - | CASSVVQGGQETQYF
TRBJ2-1 | TRBV11-2 | - | TRBD2 | CASSHVTGGPNNEQFF
TRBJ1-6 | TRBV5-1 | - | - | CASSLGEGWAGSSPLHF
TRBJ1-3 | TRBV3-1/TRBV3-2 | few | - | CASSQDPGRNTIYF
TRBJ1-1 | TRBV3-1/TRBV3-2 | once | TRBD1 | CASRKGQGVAEAFF
TRBJ2-1 | TRBV7-9 | - | - | CASEGDYYNEQFF
TRBJ2-3 | TRBV6-2/TRBV6-3 | few | TRBD2 | CASSPTGTRPTDTQYF
TRBJ1-1 | TRBV5-1 | - | - | CASNPHGGTEAFF
TRBJ1-2 | TRBV30 | few | - | CAWSPFGQGYTF
TRBJ1-6 | TRBV9 | - | - | CASSPWGGRNSPLHF
TRBJ2-2 | TRBV19 | - | - | CASSKGRGMGTGELFF